This T cell receptor (beta chain) emerged from a study of T cells in Graves' hyperthyroidism and ophthalmopathy. There were TCR beta CDR3 regions amplified from RNA transcripts. The HTBI primer set was used in a first-round RT-PCR of the TCR CDR3. TCRdb ran MiXCR on the multiplex PCR reads and lists one entry per CDR3 protein. Of roughly 45,000 distinct CDR3 sequences in the sample, more than 40% were seen once. The CDR3 is made up of 12 amino acids. The germline V and J ends were trimmed by 6 bases and 7 bases, with 13 bases remaining between them. The germline V gene has CDR1 DFQATT and CDR2 SNEGSKA (reference sequence).

This receptor was obtained from a woman aged 45-60 years with Graves' hyperthyroidism. The chain links TRBV20-1 to TRBJ1-5; TRBD1 is a possible D gene (5 bases). The source material was peripheral blood or thyroid tissue (not recorded which). The DNA for the CDR3 is TGCAGTGCGGGACGGCGGGAACAGCCCCAGCATTTT. Translating it yields CSAGRREQPQHF.